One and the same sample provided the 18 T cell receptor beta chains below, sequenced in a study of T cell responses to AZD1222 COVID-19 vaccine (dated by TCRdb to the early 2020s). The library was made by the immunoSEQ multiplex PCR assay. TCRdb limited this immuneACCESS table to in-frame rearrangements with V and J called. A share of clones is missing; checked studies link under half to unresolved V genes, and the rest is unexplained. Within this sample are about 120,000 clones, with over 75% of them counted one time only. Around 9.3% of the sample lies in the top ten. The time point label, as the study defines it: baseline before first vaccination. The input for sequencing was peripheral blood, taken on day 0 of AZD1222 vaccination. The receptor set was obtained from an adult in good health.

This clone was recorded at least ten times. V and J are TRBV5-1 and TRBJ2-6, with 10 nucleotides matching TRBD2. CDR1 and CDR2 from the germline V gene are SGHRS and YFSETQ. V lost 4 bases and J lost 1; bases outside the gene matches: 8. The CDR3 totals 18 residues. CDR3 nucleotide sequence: TGCGCCAGCAGCCCGCGCCTAGCGGGGGAATCTGGGGCCAACGTCCTGACTTTC. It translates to CASSPRLAGESGANVLTF.

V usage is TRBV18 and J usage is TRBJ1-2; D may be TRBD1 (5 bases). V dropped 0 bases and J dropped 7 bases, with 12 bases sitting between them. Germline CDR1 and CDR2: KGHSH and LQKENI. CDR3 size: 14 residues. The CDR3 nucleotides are TGTGCCAGCTCACCACCGATGGGGGTTGGTGGCTACACCTTC. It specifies CASSPPMGVGGYTF.

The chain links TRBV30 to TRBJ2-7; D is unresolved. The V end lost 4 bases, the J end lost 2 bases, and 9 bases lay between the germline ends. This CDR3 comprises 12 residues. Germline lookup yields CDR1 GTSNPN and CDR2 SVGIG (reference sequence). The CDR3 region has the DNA TGTGCCTGGAACAACGTCGCCTACGAGCAGTACTTC. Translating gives CAWNNVAYEQYF.

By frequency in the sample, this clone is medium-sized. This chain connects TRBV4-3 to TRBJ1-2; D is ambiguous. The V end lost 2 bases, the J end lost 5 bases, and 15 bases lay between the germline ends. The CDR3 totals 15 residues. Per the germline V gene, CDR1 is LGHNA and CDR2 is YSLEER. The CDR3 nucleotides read TGCGCCAGCAGCCAAAAGAGGCCAGCCAAGTATGGCTACACCTTC. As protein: CASSQKRPAKYGYTF.

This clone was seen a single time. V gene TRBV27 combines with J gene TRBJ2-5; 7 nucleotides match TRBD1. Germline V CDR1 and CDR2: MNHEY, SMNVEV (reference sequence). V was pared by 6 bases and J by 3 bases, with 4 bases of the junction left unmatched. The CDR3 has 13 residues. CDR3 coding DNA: TGTGCCAGCAGAACCGGGACAGAAGAGACCCAGTACTTC. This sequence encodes CASRTGTEETQYF.

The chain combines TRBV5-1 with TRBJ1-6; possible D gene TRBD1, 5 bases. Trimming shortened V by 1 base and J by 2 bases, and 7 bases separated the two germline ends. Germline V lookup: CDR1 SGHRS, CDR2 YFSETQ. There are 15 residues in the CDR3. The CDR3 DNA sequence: TGCGCCAGCAGCTTGCAGGGTGCCTATAATTCACCCCTCCACTTT. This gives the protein CASSLQGAYNSPLHF.

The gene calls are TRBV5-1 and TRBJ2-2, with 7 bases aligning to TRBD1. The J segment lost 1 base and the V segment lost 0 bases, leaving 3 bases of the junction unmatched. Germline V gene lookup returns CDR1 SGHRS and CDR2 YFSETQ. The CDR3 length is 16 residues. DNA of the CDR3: TGCGCCAGCAGCTTGGAGTACAGGGGGAACACCGGGGAGCTGTTTTTT. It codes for CASSLEYRGNTGELFF.

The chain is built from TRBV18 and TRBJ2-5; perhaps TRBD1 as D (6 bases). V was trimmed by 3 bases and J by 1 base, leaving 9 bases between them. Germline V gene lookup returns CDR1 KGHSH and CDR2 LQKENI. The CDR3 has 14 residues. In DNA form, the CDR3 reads TGTGCCAGCTCACCCCGGACAGCCCAAGAGACCCAGTACTTC. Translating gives CASSPRTAQETQYF.

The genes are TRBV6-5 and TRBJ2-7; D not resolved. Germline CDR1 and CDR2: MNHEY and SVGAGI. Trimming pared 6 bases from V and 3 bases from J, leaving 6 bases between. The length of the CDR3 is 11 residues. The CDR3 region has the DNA TGTGCCAGCAGCCGAAACTACGAGCAGTACTTC. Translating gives CASSRNYEQYF.

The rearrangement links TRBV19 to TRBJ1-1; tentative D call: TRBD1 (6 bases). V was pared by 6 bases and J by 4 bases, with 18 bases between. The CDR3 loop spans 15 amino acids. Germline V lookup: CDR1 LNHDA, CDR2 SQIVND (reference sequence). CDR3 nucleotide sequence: TGTGCCAGTAGGGGGGGGGCAGGGAGTGTCACTGAAGCTTTCTTT. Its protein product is CASRGGAGSVTEAFF.

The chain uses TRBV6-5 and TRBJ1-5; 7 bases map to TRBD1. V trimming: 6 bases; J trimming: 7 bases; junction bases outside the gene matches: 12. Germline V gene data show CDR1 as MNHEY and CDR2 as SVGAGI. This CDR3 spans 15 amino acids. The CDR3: CASRRQGALGQPQHF. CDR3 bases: TGTGCCAGCAGACGACAGGGCGCCCTGGGGCAGCCCCAGCATTTT.

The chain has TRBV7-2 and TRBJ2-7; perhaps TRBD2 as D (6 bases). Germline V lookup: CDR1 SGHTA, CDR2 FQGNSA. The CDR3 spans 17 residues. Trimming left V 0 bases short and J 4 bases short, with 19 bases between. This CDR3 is CASSLAGTFVSGYEQYF. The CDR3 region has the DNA TGTGCCAGCAGCTTAGCGGGGACCTTCGTTAGCGGATACGAGCAGTACTTC.

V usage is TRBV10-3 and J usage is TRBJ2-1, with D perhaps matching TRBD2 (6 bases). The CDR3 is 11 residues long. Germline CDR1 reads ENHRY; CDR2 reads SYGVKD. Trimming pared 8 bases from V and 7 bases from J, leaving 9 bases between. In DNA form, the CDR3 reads TGTGCCATCGAGGAGGGAAATGAGCAGTTCTTC. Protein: CAIEEGNEQFF.

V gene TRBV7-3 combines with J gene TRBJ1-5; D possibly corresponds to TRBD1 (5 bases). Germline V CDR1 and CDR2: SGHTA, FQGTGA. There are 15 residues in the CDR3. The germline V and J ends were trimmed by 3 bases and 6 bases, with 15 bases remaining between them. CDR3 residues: CASSFLRDSGQPQHF. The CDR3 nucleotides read TGTGCCAGCAGCTTTCTCCGGGACTCGGGTCAGCCCCAGCATTTT.

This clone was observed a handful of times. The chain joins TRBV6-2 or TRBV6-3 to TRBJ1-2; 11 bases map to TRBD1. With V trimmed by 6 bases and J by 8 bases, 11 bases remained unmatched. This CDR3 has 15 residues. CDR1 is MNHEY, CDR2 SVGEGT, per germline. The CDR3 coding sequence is TGTGCCAGCAGCCACGATGGGACAGGGGGACGAGGCTACACCTTC. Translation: CASSHDGTGGRGYTF.

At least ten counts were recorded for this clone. The CDR3 is CASGGAGQETQYF. CDR3 DNA sequence: TGCGCCAGCGGGGGTGCAGGGCAAGAGACCCAGTACTTC. The V gene is TRBV5-1, the J gene TRBJ2-5; either TRBD1 or TRBD2 may fit D (5 bases each). V shed 7 bases and J shed 2 bases, with 12 bases lying between them. CDR1 SGHRS and CDR2 YFSETQ come from the germline V gene. The CDR3 consists of 13 residues.

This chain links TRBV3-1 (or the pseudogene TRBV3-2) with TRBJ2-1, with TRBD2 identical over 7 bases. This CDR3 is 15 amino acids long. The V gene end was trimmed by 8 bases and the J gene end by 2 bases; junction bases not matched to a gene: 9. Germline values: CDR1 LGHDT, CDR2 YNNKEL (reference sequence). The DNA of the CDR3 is TGTGCCAGCGGCTTCGGAACTAGCGCCTACAATGAGCAGTTCTTC. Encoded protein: CASGFGTSAYNEQFF.

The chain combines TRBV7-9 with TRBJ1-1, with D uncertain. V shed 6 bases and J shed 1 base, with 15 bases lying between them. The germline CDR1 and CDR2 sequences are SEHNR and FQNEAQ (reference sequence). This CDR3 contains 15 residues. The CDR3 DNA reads TGTGCCAGCAGTAAGTACCAGACGGGGAACACTGAAGCTTTCTTT. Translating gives CASSKYQTGNTEAFF.